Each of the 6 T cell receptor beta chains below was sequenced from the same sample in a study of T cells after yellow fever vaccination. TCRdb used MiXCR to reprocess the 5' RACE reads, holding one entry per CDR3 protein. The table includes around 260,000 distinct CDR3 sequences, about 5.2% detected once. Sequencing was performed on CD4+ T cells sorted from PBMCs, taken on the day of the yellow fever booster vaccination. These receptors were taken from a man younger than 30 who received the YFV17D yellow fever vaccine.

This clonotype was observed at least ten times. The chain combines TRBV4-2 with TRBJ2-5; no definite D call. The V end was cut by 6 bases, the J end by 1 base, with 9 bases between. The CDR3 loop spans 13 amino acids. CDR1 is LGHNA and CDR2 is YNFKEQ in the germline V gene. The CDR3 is CASREAIQETQYF. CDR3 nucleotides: TGTGCCAGCAGGGAAGCGATCCAAGAGACCCAGTACTTC.

The CDR3 reads CASSYSRIGFLAKNIQYF. CDR3 DNA sequence: TGTGCCAGCAGTTACTCGAGGATCGGGTTCCTAGCCAAAAACATTCAGTACTTC. This chain connects TRBV6-6 to TRBJ2-4; unclear D gene. The CDR3 spans 18 residues. Germline CDR1 is MNHNY and CDR2 is SVGAGI (reference sequence). V lost 0 bases and J lost 0, with 15 bases in between.

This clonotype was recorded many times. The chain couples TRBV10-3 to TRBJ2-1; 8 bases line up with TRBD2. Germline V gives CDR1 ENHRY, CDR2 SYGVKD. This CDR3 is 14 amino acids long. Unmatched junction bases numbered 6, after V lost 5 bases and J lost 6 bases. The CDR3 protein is CAISQERGRNEQFF. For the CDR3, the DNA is TGTGCCATCAGTCAAGAGCGGGGGCGCAATGAGCAGTTCTTC.

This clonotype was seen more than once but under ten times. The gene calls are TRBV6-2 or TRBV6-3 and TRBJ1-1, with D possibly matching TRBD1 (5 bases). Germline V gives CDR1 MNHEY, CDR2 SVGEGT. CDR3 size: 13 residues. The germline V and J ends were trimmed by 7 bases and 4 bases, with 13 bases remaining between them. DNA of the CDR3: TGTGCCAGCACCAAGGAGGGGTCCACTGAAGCTTTCTTT. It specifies CASTKEGSTEAFF.

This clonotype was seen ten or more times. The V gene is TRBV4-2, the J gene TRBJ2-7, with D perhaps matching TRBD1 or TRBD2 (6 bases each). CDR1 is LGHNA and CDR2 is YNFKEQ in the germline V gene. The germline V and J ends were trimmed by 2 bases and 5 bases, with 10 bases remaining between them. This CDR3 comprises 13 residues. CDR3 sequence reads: CASSQPGAHEQYF. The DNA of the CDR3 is TGTGCCAGCAGCCAACCGGGGGCCCACGAGCAGTACTTC.

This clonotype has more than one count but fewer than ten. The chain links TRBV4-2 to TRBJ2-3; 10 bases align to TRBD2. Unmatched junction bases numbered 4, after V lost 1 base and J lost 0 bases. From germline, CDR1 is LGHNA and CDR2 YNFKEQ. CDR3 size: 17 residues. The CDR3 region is CASSQVAGGVSTDTQYF. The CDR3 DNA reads TGTGCCAGCAGCCAAGTAGCGGGGGGCGTAAGCACAGATACGCAGTATTTT.